Detailed here is one TCR beta chain. This sample is part of a study of CXCR3-negative and CXCR3-positive naive CD8 T cells. The TRB libraries of cDNA were built by UMI-labeled 5' RACE. TCRdb reprocessed the 5' RACE reads and keeps a single row for each CDR3 protein, giving no DNA. Its table lists some 6,100 distinct CDR3 sequences. Germline V gene lookup returns CDR1 MGHRA and CDR2 YSYEKL. CDR3 length: 13 amino acids. The chain links TRBV4-1 to TRBJ2-2. This clonotype was sampled from a human donor in good health. Some clones in this sample may be carry-over from other donors' samples. Source material: naive CXCR3- CD8+ T cells from blood. The subset was: CD45RO-CCR7+CD27+CD95- naive CD8+ T cells lacking CXCR3 (TNR3-). This CDR3 reads CASSYSGTGELFF.